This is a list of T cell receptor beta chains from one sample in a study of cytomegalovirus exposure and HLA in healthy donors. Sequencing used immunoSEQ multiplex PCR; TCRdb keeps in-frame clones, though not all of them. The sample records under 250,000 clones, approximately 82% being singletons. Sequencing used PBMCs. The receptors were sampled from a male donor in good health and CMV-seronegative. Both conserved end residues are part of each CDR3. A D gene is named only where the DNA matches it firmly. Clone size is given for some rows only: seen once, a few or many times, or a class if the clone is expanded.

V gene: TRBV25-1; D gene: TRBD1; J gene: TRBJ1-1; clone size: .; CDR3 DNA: TGTGCCAGCAGTGACCTCAGGGGGCACGCTGAAGCTTTCTTT; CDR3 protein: CASSDLRGHAEAFF
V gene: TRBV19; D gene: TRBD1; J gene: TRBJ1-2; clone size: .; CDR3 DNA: TGTGCCAGTAGTATGCGGACAGGGACTAACTATGGCTACACCTTC; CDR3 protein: CASSMRTGTNYGYTF
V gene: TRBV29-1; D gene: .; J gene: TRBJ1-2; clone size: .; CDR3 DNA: TGCAGCGTTGGTAGTAGTAACTATGGCTACACCTTC; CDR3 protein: CSVGSSNYGYTF
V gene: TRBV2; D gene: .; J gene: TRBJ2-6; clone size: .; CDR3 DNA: TGTGCCAGCAGTCGGCGAGCCGGGGCTGGGGCCAACGTCCTGACTTTC; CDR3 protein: CASSRRAGAGANVLTF
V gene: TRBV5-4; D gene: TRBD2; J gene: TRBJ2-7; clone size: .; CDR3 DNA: TGTGCCAGCAGCTTTACTAGCGGGTTTAGCTCCTACGAGCAGTACTTC; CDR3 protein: CASSFTSGFSSYEQYF
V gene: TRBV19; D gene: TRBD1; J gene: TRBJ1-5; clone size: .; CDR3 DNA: TGTGCCAGTAGTATCCCCTACGGACAGGTTAGCAATCAGCCCCAGCATTTT; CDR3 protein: CASSIPYGQVSNQPQHF
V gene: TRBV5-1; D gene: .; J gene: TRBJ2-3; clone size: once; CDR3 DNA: TGCGCCAGCAGCTTGGGACGGGTCACAGATACGCAGTATTTT; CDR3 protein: CASSLGRVTDTQYF
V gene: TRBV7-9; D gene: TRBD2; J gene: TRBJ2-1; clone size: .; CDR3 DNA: TGTGCCACGGGATCGGGACTAGCGGGAGGGCCCGGCTACAATGAGCAGTTCTTC; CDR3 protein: CATGSGLAGGPGYNEQFF
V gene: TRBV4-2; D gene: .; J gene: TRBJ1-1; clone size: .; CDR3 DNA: TGTGCCAGCAGCTTGGAGGGGAGGAACACTGAAGCTTTCTTT; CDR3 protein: CASSLEGRNTEAFF
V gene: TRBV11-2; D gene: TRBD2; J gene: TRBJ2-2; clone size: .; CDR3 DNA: TGTGCCAGCAGCTTAGGGAGACTAGCGGACCTTTGGGGCGGGGAGCTGTTTTTT; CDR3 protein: CASSLGRLADLWGGELFF
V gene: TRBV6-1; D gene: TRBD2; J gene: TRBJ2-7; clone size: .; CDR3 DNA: TGTGCCAGCAGTGAATCTAGCGGGAGTGACGAGCAGTACTTC; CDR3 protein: CASSESSGSDEQYF
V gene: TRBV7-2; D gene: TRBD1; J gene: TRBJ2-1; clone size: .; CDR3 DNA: TGTGCCAGCAGCTTAGACAGGGGTAATGAGCAGTTCTTC; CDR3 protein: CASSLDRGNEQFF
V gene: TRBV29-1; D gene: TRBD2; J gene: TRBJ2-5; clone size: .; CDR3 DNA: TGCAGCGTTGTCCCGCGGGAGTGGGGGACCCAGTACTTC; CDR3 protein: CSVVPREWGTQYF
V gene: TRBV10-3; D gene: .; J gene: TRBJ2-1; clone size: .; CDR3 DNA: TGTGCCACCACCCGCCACGAAACTGAGGATGAGCAGTTCTTC; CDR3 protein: CATTRHETEDEQFF
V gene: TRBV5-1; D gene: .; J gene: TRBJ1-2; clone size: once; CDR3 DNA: TGCGCCAGCAGCTTGGTGTCTTCGGACTATGGCTACACCTTC; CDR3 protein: CASSLVSSDYGYTF
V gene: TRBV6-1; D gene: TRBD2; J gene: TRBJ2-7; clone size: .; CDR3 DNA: TGTGCCAGCAGCCGAGGGACTAGCGGGATTTACGAGCAGTACTTC; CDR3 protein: CASSRGTSGIYEQYF